A single sample is the source of the 17 T cell receptor beta chains below, sequenced in a study of blood T cell repertoires in COVID-19. Some clones are missing from TCRdb's copy, which holds only in-frame ones; the method was immunoSEQ multiplex PCR. This sample has about 81,000 clones, with 70% to 90% found just once. Material for sequencing was peripheral blood. Every receptor here comes from a man between 65 and 79 years old with active or convalescent COVID-19.

The chain links TRBV4-3 to TRBJ1-1, with D tentatively TRBD1 (5 bases). CDR3 length: 19 amino acids. Germline V lookup: CDR1 LGHNA, CDR2 YSLEER. V was pared by 1 base and J by 0 bases, with 21 bases between. CDR3 sequence reads: CASSQGGAGLTFMNTEAFF. CDR3 coding DNA: TGCGCCAGCAGCCAAGGGGGCGCAGGCTTAACTTTCATGAACACTGAAGCTTTCTTT.

V usage is TRBV7-8 and J usage is TRBJ1-3; 9 bases agree with TRBD1. Unmatched junction bases numbered 9, after V lost 5 bases and J lost 4 bases. The CDR3 is made up of 16 amino acids. Germline CDR1 reads SGHVS; CDR2 reads FQNEAQ. CDR3 loop: CASSPPTGGPGNTIYF. The DNA for the CDR3 is TGTGCCAGCAGCCCACCAACAGGGGGCCCAGGAAACACCATATATTTT.

V is TRBV18 and J is TRBJ2-2; 12 positions agree with TRBD1. Germline V CDR1 and CDR2: KGHSH, LQKENI. The CDR3 spans 18 residues. Trimming at V came to 3 bases and at J to 4 bases, leaving 9 bases not matched to a gene. DNA for the CDR3: TGTGCCAGCTCACCGGGACAGGGGGCGCGGCGGGTCACCGGGGAGCTGTTTTTT. As protein: CASSPGQGARRVTGELFF.

Many counts were recorded for this clone. The chain joins TRBV13 to TRBJ1-4, with 10 bases identical to TRBD1. The CDR3 consists of 15 residues. The V and J ends lost 3 bases and 8 bases, in that order; junction bases with no gene match: 6. Germline CDR1 and CDR2: PRHDT and FYEKMQ (reference sequence). The CDR3 region has the DNA TGTGCCAGCAGCTTCCTCGGGACAGGGGTAGAAAAACTGTTTTTT. Translating gives CASSFLGTGVEKLFF.

This rearrangement joins TRBV5-4 to TRBJ1-4; D unresolved. Germline V CDR1 and CDR2: SGHNT, YYREEE (reference sequence). Trimming pared 4 bases from V and 0 bases from J, leaving 10 bases between. The CDR3 spans 15 residues. CDR3 DNA sequence: TGTGCCAGCAGCACCGGAGCAGCAACTAATGAAAAACTGTTTTTT. It specifies CASSTGAATNEKLFF.

CDR3 region: CASSFLGGEPFF. The CDR3 DNA reads TGTGCCAGCAGTTTTCTAGGGGGCGAGCCTTTCTTT. The chain has TRBV28 and TRBJ1-1; 7 bases line up with TRBD1. Trimming cost V 3 bases and J 12 bases; bases outside gene matches: 7. This CDR3 region has 12 residues. Looked up from germline, CDR1 is MDHEN and CDR2 is SYDVKM.

This chain uses TRBV15 with TRBJ1-4, with D unclear. The CDR3 runs 15 residues. Trimming shortened V by 0 bases and J by 8 bases, and 13 bases separated the two germline ends. Germline V gene lookup returns CDR1 LNHNV and CDR2 YYDKDF (reference sequence). This chain's CDR3 is CATSRDLSGEEKLFF. CDR3 in DNA: TGTGCCACCAGCAGAGACTTGAGTGGTGAGGAAAAACTGTTTTTT.

The V and J genes are TRBV28 and TRBJ1-2, with TRBD1 identical over 9 bases. Germline lookup yields CDR1 MDHEN and CDR2 SYDVKM. The CDR3 spans 14 residues. V gave up 6 bases and J gave up 0 bases; unmatched junction bases: 2. CDR3 sequence reads: CASSRTGANYGYTF. The DNA of the CDR3 is TGTGCCAGCAGCCGGACAGGGGCTAACTATGGCTACACCTTC.

V is TRBV12-3 or TRBV12-4 and J is TRBJ1-1; D not resolved. V was shortened by 3 bases and J by 10 bases, with 15 bases between the two germline ends. The CDR3 is made up of 13 amino acids. CDR3 bases: TGTGCCAGCAGTTTCAGGAGGGTCCAAACAGCTTTCTTT. It is translated as CASSFRRVQTAFF.

The chain uses TRBV5-8 and TRBJ2-1; 8 bases fit TRBD1. This CDR3 contains 19 residues. The V gene's germline CDR1 is SGHTS and CDR2 YDEGEE. Trimming at V came to 3 bases and at J to 0 bases, leaving 14 bases not matched to a gene. The CDR3, as DNA: TGTGCCAGCAGCTGGGGGTCAGGGGGCCTAAAGCACTCCTACAATGAGCAGTTCTTC. Encoded protein: CASSWGSGGLKHSYNEQFF. The full variable domain, in which reference TRBV5-8 and TRBJ2-1 provide the parts outside the CDR3, is EAGVTQSPTHLIKTRGQQATLRCSPISGHTSVYWYQQALGLGLQFLLWYDEGEERNRGNFPPRFSGRQFPNYSSELNVNALELEDSALYLCASSWGSGGLKHSYNEQFFGPGTRLTVL.

The rearrangement uses TRBV20-1 and TRBJ1-4; D is unclear. CDR3 length equals 13 residues. In germline, CDR1 is DFQATT, CDR2 SNEGSKA (reference sequence). The ends were cut back, 3 bases at V and 0 bases at J, with 5 bases in the middle. CDR3: CSASAATNEKLFF. The CDR3 DNA is TGCAGTGCTAGTGCTGCAACTAATGAAAAACTGTTTTTT.

Concerning this clone: One end of the junction does not line up with germline, which may come from a read error. This sequence joins TRBV28 and TRBJ1-4, with TRBD1 matching 8 bases. Germline values: CDR1 MDHEN, CDR2 SYDVKM. The CDR3 runs 14 residues. DNA for the CDR3: TGTGCCAGCAGTGTAGACTACTTAGGACAGGGAGAGTACTTT. Translating gives CASSVDYLGQGEYF.

The CDR3 here is CASSFTSGQRADTQYF. The CDR3 nucleotides are TGTGCCAGTAGTTTTACTAGCGGTCAGAGGGCAGATACGCAGTATTTT. J is TRBJ2-3 and V is TRBV19, with 8 nucleotides matching TRBD2. There are 16 residues in the CDR3. Germline V gene lookup returns CDR1 LNHDA and CDR2 SQIVND (reference sequence). V gave up 5 bases and J gave up 4 bases; unmatched junction bases: 11.

The rearrangement uses TRBV30 and TRBJ1-1; a possible D gene is TRBD1 (5 bases). Between the trimmed V and J ends, which lost 3 bases and 6 bases, there was a span of 11 bases. This CDR3 comprises 12 residues. Looked up from germline, CDR1 is GTSNPN and CDR2 is SVGIG (reference sequence). CDR3 residues: CAWRVMTAEAFF. For the CDR3, the DNA is TGTGCCTGGAGAGTAATGACAGCTGAAGCTTTCTTT.

The chain is built from TRBV9 and TRBJ1-2, with D perhaps TRBD1 (6 bases). CDR1 is SGDLS and CDR2 is YYNGEE in the germline V gene. The ends were cut back, 2 bases at V and 0 bases at J, with 11 bases in the middle. This CDR3 has 15 residues. CDR3 nucleotides: TGTGCCAGCAGCGTCCGGGACATAGCTAACTATGGCTACACCTTC. Amino acids: CASSVRDIANYGYTF.

J is TRBJ1-2 and V is TRBV27; 9 bases fit TRBD1. V lost 5 bases to trimming and J lost 2 bases; unmatched junction nucleotides: 9. Germline V gene sequence: CDR1 MNHEY, CDR2 SMNVEV (reference sequence). The CDR3 has 16 amino acids. CDR3: CASSPRRDRENYGYTF. CDR3 coding DNA: TGTGCCAGCAGTCCTCGCCGGGACAGGGAAAACTATGGCTACACCTTC.

The sample holds a few counts of this clone. This sequence joins TRBV5-6 and TRBJ1-4, with 7 bases fitting TRBD1. In germline, CDR1 is SGHDT, CDR2 YYEEEE. The CDR3 loop spans 15 amino acids. Unmatched junction bases numbered 0, after V lost 1 base and J lost 0 bases. CDR3: CASSLQGATNEKLFF. CDR3 nucleotide sequence: TGTGCCAGCAGCTTGCAGGGGGCAACTAATGAAAAACTGTTTTTT. The full variable domain, its missing parts supplied by reference TRBV5-6 and TRBJ1-4, is DAGVTQSPTHLIKTRGQQVTLRCSPKSGHDTVSWYQQALGQGPQFIFQYYEEEERQRGNFPDRFSGHQFPNYSSELNVNALLLGDSALYLCASSLQGATNEKLFFGSGTQLSVL.